One and the same sample provided the 4 T cell receptor beta chains below, sequenced in a study of blood T cell repertoires in COVID-19. Profiled with immunoSEQ multiplex PCR; TCRdb holds only in-frame clones, not every one. The table records roughly 300,000 clones, roughly 87% of them present only once. Sample: PBMCs or T cells enriched from blood (not recorded which). These receptors were obtained from a woman aged 25 to 39 who had recovered from COVID-19.

The chain uses TRBV7-9 and TRBJ2-2, with 9 bases matching TRBD2. Per germline, CDR1 SEHNR and CDR2 FQNEAQ (reference sequence). There are 17 residues in the CDR3. The trim removed 5 bases at V and 5 bases at J, leaving 12 bases unmatched. The chain's CDR3 is CASSPGGASGATGELFF. CDR3 in DNA: TGTGCCAGCAGCCCTGGGGGTGCTAGCGGGGCGACCGGGGAGCTGTTTTTT. The full variable domain, its missing parts supplied by reference TRBV7-9 and TRBJ2-2, is DTGVSQNPRHKITKRGQNVTFRCDPISEHNRLYWYRQTLGQGPEFLTYFQNEAQLEKSRLLSDRFSAERPKGSFSTLEIQRTEQGDSAMYLCASSPGGASGATGELFFGEGSRLTVL.

The chain uses TRBV7-2 and TRBJ1-2; D ambiguous. In germline, CDR1 is SGHTA, CDR2 FQGNSA. Trimming cost V 6 bases and J 0 bases, with 14 bases left between them. CDR3 length equals 15 residues. The CDR3 loop is CASRLPGFSNYGYTF. The CDR3 DNA reads as TGTGCCAGCAGACTCCCGGGTTTTTCTAACTATGGCTACACCTTC.

The chain recombines TRBV4-1 with TRBJ1-5, with D uncertain. The CDR3 totals 16 residues. Germline V gene data show CDR1 as MGHRA and CDR2 as YSYEKL. The V end lost 3 bases, the J end lost 0 bases, and 12 bases lay between the germline ends. The CDR3 region has the DNA TGCGCCAGCAGCCAGATAGTTATAATTAGCAATCAGCCCCAGCATTTT. Amino acids: CASSQIVIISNQPQHF.

The V call is TRBV10-3, the J call TRBJ1-5; tentative D call: TRBD1 (6 bases). Trimming left V 6 bases short and J 4 bases short, with 31 bases between. Germline CDR1 and CDR2: ENHRY and SYGVKD. The CDR3 is 20 residues long. The CDR3, as DNA: TGTGCCATCAGGCGACAGGTCGAAGGCAGTATCGGTTCGGGAAATCAGCCCCAGCATTTT. This gives the protein CAIRRQVEGSIGSGNQPQHF.